These T cell receptor beta chains were read from a single sample in a study of Ad26.COV2.S vaccination and SARS-CoV-2 variants. Using immunoSEQ multiplex PCR, the repertoire was profiled, and TCRdb retains in-frame clones only, with some absent. Here the sample spans around 400,000 clones, about 89% being singletons. The specimen comprised peripheral blood, sampled in a trial of Ad26.COV2.S vaccine versus placebo. The receptors were sampled from a person aged 18-60 years who received the Ad26.COV2.S COVID-19 vaccine or a placebo. CDR3s include the opening cysteine and the closing phenylalanine or tryptophan. The order of the fields is J gene, D gene, V gene, clone size, CDR3 DNA, CDR3 protein. The D gene is left open where the match is weak. For some rows the clone size is stated as once, few or many, or as a class when expanded; others skip it.

>TRBJ2-2|TRBD1|TRBV11-1|.
TGTGCCAGCAGCCGCGGACAGGCGCCCAACACCGGGGAGCTGTTTTTT
CASSRGQAPNTGELFF
>TRBJ1-6|.|TRBV30|few
TGTGCCTGGAGTGCAAGGGTTTCACCCCTCCACTTT
CAWSARVSPLHF
>TRBJ2-7|.|TRBV3-1/TRBV3-2|.
TGTGCCAGCAGCCAAGAGAGATGGGCCTACGAGCAGTACTTC
CASSQERWAYEQYF
>TRBJ2-1|.|TRBV6-5|.
TGTGCCAGCAGCAACCCGGGGGTGGGGCAGTTCTTC
CASSNPGVGQFF
>TRBJ2-1|.|TRBV5-1|.
TGCGCCAGCAGCTTGGAGAGCTCCTACAATGAGCAGTTCTTC
CASSLESSYNEQFF
>TRBJ2-5|TRBD1|TRBV5-1|.
TGCGCCAGCAGCTATACAGGGGTGGGAGAGACCCAGTACTTC
CASSYTGVGETQYF
>TRBJ1-3|TRBD1|TRBV5-6|.
TGTGCCAGCAGCTTGGTCGGTCAGGGGGCTGACACCATATATTTT
CASSLVGQGADTIYF
>TRBJ2-7|TRBD1|TRBV27|.
TGTGCCAGCAGTCGGACAGGGGGCTTATACGAGCAGTACTTC
CASSRTGGLYEQYF
>TRBJ2-7|TRBD2|TRBV11-3|.
TGTGCCAGCAGCCCGGGACTAGCGGGAGGGACGAGCTACGAGCAGTACTTC
CASSPGLAGGTSYEQYF
>TRBJ1-2|.|TRBV3-1/TRBV3-2|.
TGTGCCAGCAGCCAAGATCGGCTCCGGGGCTACACCTTC
CASSQDRLRGYTF
>TRBJ2-3|.|TRBV19|.
TGTGCCAGTAGTATGGGTGGGAGCACAGATACGCAGTATTTT
CASSMGGSTDTQYF
>TRBJ1-2|.|TRBV2|.
TGTGCCAGCAGGTACAGCTATGGCTACACCTTC
CASRYSYGYTF
>TRBJ1-1|.|TRBV29-1|.
TGCAGCGTCGATGGCCGTATAATGAACACTGAAGCTTTCTTT
CSVDGRIMNTEAFF
>TRBJ2-3|.|TRBV6-5|once
TGTGCCAGCAGCCCGTTGGATACGCAGTATTTT
CASSPLDTQYF
>TRBJ1-1|.|TRBV10-3|.
TGTGCCATCAGTGAGAGGGGCCTGAACACTGAAGCTTTCTTT
CAISERGLNTEAFF